The clone carrying this TCR beta chain has a handful of counts. Antigen unknown. This sample is drawn from a study of T cells after yellow fever vaccination. Overall study results and limits: Peaking faster, on day 5 versus 15, the secondary response was nonetheless weaker.

This CDR3 has 13 residues. The V and J ends lost 6 bases and 7 bases respectively, with 13 bases between them. Germline loops: CDR1 MNHEY, CDR2 SVGEGT. TCR cDNA, made by 5'RACE template switching, carried an added universal primer site and UMIs. TCRdb called the 5' RACE reads again in MiXCR, with one record for every CDR3 protein. This table holds some 400,000 distinct CDR3 sequences, 6.2% found once. The chain recombines TRBV6-2 or TRBV6-3 with TRBJ2-1; D is perhaps TRBD1 (5 bases). Sample: PBMCs, taken 5 days after the yellow fever booster vaccination. The sequence derives from a man aged 25-40 years who received the YFV17D yellow fever vaccine. CDR3 protein: CASRWTSWNEQFF. CDR3 sequence (DNA): TGTGCCAGCAGATGGACATCCTGGAATGAGCAGTTCTTC.